Listed here are 20 T cell receptor beta chains from one sample, sequenced in a study of control samples from healthy donors and cancer patients (dated by TCRdb to the early 2020s). Receptor libraries were prepared by the immunoSEQ multiplex PCR assay. TCRdb took this table from immuneACCESS and kept in-frame rearrangements with V and J called. Such tables lack part of the clones; where checked against another copy, unresolved V genes explain under half of the gap, and the rest is unexplained. Present in this sample are about 92,000 clones, 82% of which were seen just once. Together, the top ten hold roughly 9.8% of the sample. The sample comprised blood. These receptor sequences come from a woman aged 55-70 years in good health.

The J gene is TRBJ2-7, the V gene TRBV2; TRBD2 matches at 15 bases. This CDR3 comprises 18 residues. CDR1 and CDR2 (germline): SNHLY, FYNNEI. Unmatched junction bases numbered 15, after V lost 6 bases and J lost 6 bases. In DNA, the CDR3 is TGTGCCAGCAGCTCCGGACTAGCGGGGGGGCTGCTAAGGGCCGAGCAGTACTTC. Protein sequence: CASSSGLAGGLLRAEQYF.

The chain couples TRBV18 to TRBJ2-2; D is unresolved. Germline V gene lookup returns CDR1 KGHSH and CDR2 LQKENI. V was pared by 0 bases and J by 1 base, with 3 bases between. CDR3 size: 14 residues. CDR3: CASSPPGNTGELFF. DNA for the CDR3: TGTGCCAGCTCACCACCGGGGAACACCGGGGAGCTGTTTTTT.

The V gene is TRBV6-5, the J gene TRBJ1-5, with D uncertain. The CDR3 length is 15 residues. V lost 0 bases, J lost 4 bases, and 10 bases lay in between. Looked up from germline, CDR1 is MNHEY and CDR2 is SVGAGI. The chain's CDR3 is CASSYSDGSNQPQHF. CDR3 in DNA: TGTGCCAGCAGTTACTCGGACGGATCAAATCAGCCCCAGCATTTT.

The chain is built from TRBV11-2 and TRBJ1-2, with a tentative D call TRBD1 (5 bases). The germline V gene encodes CDR1 SGHAT and CDR2 FQNNGV. Trimming cost V 5 bases and J 4 bases, with 20 bases left between them. The CDR3 is 16 amino acids. The CDR3 bases are TGTGCCAGCAGCCCACCTCGTTGGGGACGAGTCTATGGCTACACCTTC. This sequence encodes CASSPPRWGRVYGYTF.

The chain's CDR3 is CASSRPGFLSDGRDTGELFF. The CDR3 bases are TGTGCCAGCAGCCGTCCCGGTTTTTTGTCCGACGGGCGGGACACCGGGGAGCTGTTTTTT. The gene calls are TRBV11-3 and TRBJ2-2; D is perhaps TRBD2 (5 bases). This CDR3 spans 20 amino acids. Trimming cost V 5 bases and J 3 bases, with 28 bases left between them. Germline V gives CDR1 SGHNT, CDR2 YENEEA. The variable domain in full, with the rest retrieved from reference TRBV11-3 and TRBJ2-2, is EAGVVQSPRYKIIEKKQPVAFWCNPISGHNTLYWYLQNLGQGPELLIRYENEEAVDDSQLPKDRFSAERLKGVDSTLKIQPAELGDSAVYLCASSRPGFLSDGRDTGELFFGEGSRLTVL.

The V and J genes are TRBV7-8 and TRBJ1-1; a weak D match, TRBD1 (6 bases). From germline, CDR1 is SGHVS and CDR2 FQNEAQ. The CDR3 covers 13 residues. V lost 5 bases to trimming and J lost 4 bases, with 11 bases between them. CDR3 sequence (DNA): TGTGCCAGCAGCCCTGGACAGCTCACTGAAGCTTTCTTT. Amino acid sequence: CASSPGQLTEAFF.

This rearrangement joins TRBV9 to TRBJ2-3; possible D gene TRBD2, 5 bases. Trimming removed 0 bases from V and 2 bases from J, with 10 bases in between. CDR3 length: 15 amino acids. Germline V lookup: CDR1 SGDLS, CDR2 YYNGEE. CDR3 protein: CASSVALAHTDTQYF. The CDR3 DNA reads TGTGCCAGCAGCGTAGCCCTAGCACACACAGATACGCAGTATTTT.

The chain is built from TRBV27 and TRBJ1-2; D ambiguous. V was pared by 3 bases and J by 4 bases, with 12 bases between. The CDR3 covers 14 residues. CDR1 is MNHEY and CDR2 is SMNVEV in the germline V gene (reference sequence). CDR3 bases: TGTGCCAGCAGTTTCCGGGCCTCTATCTATGGCTACACCTTC. This codes for CASSFRASIYGYTF.

V is TRBV5-1 and J is TRBJ1-1, with 7 bases matching TRBD1. The J segment lost 2 bases and the V segment lost 4 bases, leaving 8 bases of the junction unmatched. The CDR3 extends over 15 amino acids. CDR1 and CDR2 from the germline V gene are SGHRS and YFSETQ. This CDR3 reads CASSALAGGNTEAFF. The CDR3 nucleotides are TGCGCCAGCAGCGCCCTCGCAGGGGGAAACACTGAAGCTTTCTTT. The full variable domain, its missing parts supplied by reference TRBV5-1 and TRBJ1-1, is KAGVTQTPRYLIKTRGQQVTLSCSPISGHRSVSWYQQTPGQGLQFLFEYFSETQRNKGNFPGRFSGRQFSNSRSEMNVSTLELGDSALYLCASSALAGGNTEAFFGQGTRLTVV.

The genes are TRBV19 and TRBJ1-2; 9 bases match TRBD1. Unmatched junction bases numbered 7, after V lost 7 bases and J lost 4 bases. CDR3 size: 14 residues. Germline V gene lookup returns CDR1 LNHDA and CDR2 SQIVND (reference sequence). The CDR3 DNA reads as TGTGCCAGTATCGGGACAGGGTCGAGCTATGGCTACACCTTC. Its protein product is CASIGTGSSYGYTF.

In this sample, this clone turned up a few times. CDR3 sequence (DNA): TGTGCCAGCAGCCCCAACGGGAGGGTATTCGGGAATGAGCAGTTCTTC. This encodes CASSPNGRVFGNEQFF. J is TRBJ2-1 and V is TRBV11-3; 8 bases are shared with TRBD2. The length of the CDR3 is 16 residues. The V gene end was trimmed by 5 bases and the J gene end by 7 bases; junction bases not matched to a gene: 13. Germline V gives CDR1 SGHNT, CDR2 YENEEA.

The rearrangement joins TRBV6-5 to TRBJ1-5; D remains ambiguous. With 4 bases removed from V and 5 bases from J, the gap between germline ends came to 9 bases. The germline V gene has CDR1 MNHEY and CDR2 SVGAGI. The CDR3 spans 13 residues. For the CDR3, the DNA is TGTGCCAGCAGTTGGGGATGGGATCAGCCCCAGCATTTT. The encoded protein is CASSWGWDQPQHF.

The chain combines TRBV19 with TRBJ1-1; D call uncertain. CDR1 is LNHDA, CDR2 SQIVND, per germline (reference sequence). Trimming took off 4 bases at V and 0 bases at J, with 6 bases between the two ends. CDR3 length equals 13 residues. CDR3 bases: TGTGCCAGTAGTACTACAGTGAACACTGAAGCTTTCTTT. Translating gives CASSTTVNTEAFF.

The chain has TRBV5-6 and TRBJ1-1; 7 bases agree with TRBD1. The trim removed 2 bases at V and 9 bases at J, leaving 10 bases unmatched. This CDR3 region has 14 residues. CDR1 is SGHDT, CDR2 YYEEEE, per germline. This CDR3 reads CASSFPGTEPQAFF. CDR3 in DNA: TGTGCCAGCAGCTTCCCCGGGACAGAGCCTCAAGCTTTCTTT. Full variable domain (missing parts from reference TRBV5-6 and TRBJ1-1): DAGVTQSPTHLIKTRGQQVTLRCSPKSGHDTVSWYQQALGQGPQFIFQYYEEEERQRGNFPDRFSGHQFPNYSSELNVNALLLGDSALYLCASSFPGTEPQAFFGQGTRLTVV.

On this clone itself: Different DNA sequences within this sample yield the same CDR3. The rearrangement joins TRBV4-1 to TRBJ1-2; maybe TRBD1 (5 bases). Germline assignment: CDR1 MGHRA and CDR2 YSYEKL. The CDR3 spans 13 residues. The V and J ends lost 1 base and 2 bases respectively, with 5 bases between them. CDR3 loop: CASSQGGNYGYTF. In DNA form, the CDR3 reads TGCGCCAGCAGCCAAGGGGGGAACTATGGCTACACCTTC.

The chain combines TRBV2 with TRBJ2-1; D is ambiguous. Between the trimmed V and J ends, which lost 7 bases and 10 bases, there was a span of 20 bases. This CDR3 has 14 residues. Germline V gives CDR1 SNHLY, CDR2 FYNNEI. In DNA, the CDR3 is TGTGCCAGCATTCGGCCACCCCTCCTCCGAGAGCAGTTCTTC. Translating gives CASIRPPLLREQFF. Full variable domain (outside the CDR3, taken from reference TRBV2 and TRBJ2-1): EPEVTQTPSHQVTQMGQEVILRCVPISNHLYFYWYRQILGQKVEFLVSFYNNEISEKSEIFDDQFSVERPDGSNFTLKIRSTKLEDSAMYFCASIRPPLLREQFFGPGTRLTVL.

This sequence joins TRBV12-5 and TRBJ2-1; TRBD2 matches at 7 bases. The CDR3 extends over 13 amino acids. J gave up 10 bases and V 0 bases, and 3 bases lay outside the gene matches. Germline values: CDR1 LGHNT, CDR2 FRNRAP. The CDR3 protein is CASGLVAGSEQFF. CDR3 sequence (DNA): TGTGCTAGTGGTTTGGTAGCGGGATCCGAGCAGTTCTTC.

The chain joins TRBV29-1 to TRBJ2-5; 14 nucleotides agree with TRBD2. Losses at the gene ends were 6 bases for V and 5 bases for J; bases not matched to a gene: 5. Germline V CDR1 and CDR2: SQVTM, ANQGSEA. There are 14 residues in the CDR3. The CDR3 DNA is TGCAGCGTCCCGACTAGCGGGAGGGTGGAGACCCAGTACTTC. Translating gives CSVPTSGRVETQYF.

The genes are TRBV19 and TRBJ2-1, with 7 bases identical to TRBD1. Looked up from germline, CDR1 is LNHDA and CDR2 is SQIVND (reference sequence). The CDR3 consists of 15 residues. J gave up 3 bases and V 4 bases, and 6 bases lay outside the gene matches. This chain's CDR3 is CASSTFTGVYNEQFF. CDR3 in DNA: TGTGCCAGTAGTACCTTCACAGGGGTCTACAATGAGCAGTTCTTC. The full variable domain, with the rest looked up from reference TRBV19 and TRBJ2-1, is DGGITQSPKYLFRKEGQNVTLSCEQNLNHDAMYWYRQDPGQGLRLIYYSQIVNDFQKGDIAEGYSVSREKKESFPLTVTSAQKNPTAFYLCASSTFTGVYNEQFFGPGTRLTVL.

The chain recombines TRBV2 with TRBJ2-6; 7 positions match TRBD1. Germline trimming cut 10 bases from V and 0 bases from J; bases unmatched to any gene: 6. The CDR3 runs to 15 residues. Germline V lookup: CDR1 SNHLY, CDR2 FYNNEI. The CDR3 region has the DNA TGTGCCACCCACAGGGGCCACTCTGGGGCCAACGTCCTGACTTTC. Encoded protein: CATHRGHSGANVLTF.